In this sample, the clone carrying this T cell receptor (beta chain) turned up once. Its antigen is unidentified. Method: immunoSEQ multiplex PCR; TCRdb's copy keeps in-frame clones and lacks some. There are about 85,000 clones in the sample; under 95% occur only once, and under 4% lies in the top ten. The data stem from a study of T cell responses to AZD1222 COVID-19 vaccine. Notes on the study in general: Sampled repertoires all dated from after the peak T cell response. At baseline, seropositivity was found in only six or seven AZD1222 recipients. Unmutated variant regions are reportedly targeted by nearly half of spike-specific TCRs.

Germline V gene data show CDR1 as GTSNPN and CDR2 as SVGIG (reference sequence). The CDR3 consists of 15 residues. V lost 4 bases and J lost 9; bases outside the gene matches: 10. The sequencing here drew on peripheral blood, taken on day 0 of AZD1222 vaccination. The chain couples TRBV30 to TRBJ2-1; 12 positions match TRBD1. This receptor was obtained from an adult in good health. The CDR3, as DNA: TGTGCCTGGAACCGAGAGGGACAGGGGGCCAGTGAGCAGTTCTTC. Translated: CAWNREGQGASEQFF.